This T cell receptor beta chain was identified in a study of T-cell memory formation after mild COVID-19. Study overall: Largely donor-specific TCR clusters were found. General study points: Whereas later expanders leaned CD4+, clones contracting day 15 to 85 showed a balanced CD4/CD8 makeup.

This CDR3 is 13 amino acids long. V gave up 4 bases and J gave up 0 bases, with 6 bases separating them. Germline assignment: CDR1 SNHLY and CDR2 FYNNEI. One entry per CDR3 protein results from TCRdb running MiXCR on the 5' RACE reads. The table records 350,000 to 400,000 distinct CDR3 sequences, 21% of them present only once. Regarding this clonotype: Its antigen is unknown.

The clonotype comes from an adult woman who had mild COVID-19 (a few samples of this study predate the infection). Cell type and time point are not known. The rearrangement links TRBV2 to TRBJ1-1, with D possibly TRBD1 on 6 matching bases. The sequencing sample was made of PBMCs or a T cell subset sorted from them (not recorded which). CDR3 loop: CASSGQVNTEAFF. In nucleotides, the CDR3 is TGTGCCAGCAGTGGACAGGTGAACACTGAAGCTTTCTTT.